This note documents a single T cell receptor beta chain sequence. Its antigen is not known. Repertoires were generated with immunoSEQ multiplex PCR, while TCRdb's copy carries only in-frame clones and drops some. The sample lists around 250,000 clones, approximately 89% seen once, with about 3.1% in the top ten. This entry comes from a study of Ad26.COV2.S vaccination and SARS-CoV-2 variants. Study at large: By the intramuscular route, Ad26.COV2.S was given once, or twice 56 days apart. Study-level points and caveats: Placebo and vaccine recipients had non-spike TCR breadth that was similar. Researchers cautioned that TCR breadth and depth analyses may have underestimated total T cell responses.

Treatment described: 19 received Ad26.COV2.S at low or high dose, single or two shots; roughly 5 received placebo; per-sample allocation not given. Following the first vaccine or placebo injection, samples were taken on day 63. The sample was peripheral blood, taken in a trial of Ad26.COV2.S vaccine versus placebo. The sequence derives from a person between 18 and 65 years old who received the Ad26.COV2.S COVID-19 vaccine or a placebo.

The DNA for the CDR3 is TGTGCCAGCTCACCAATCCGGGACAGGGACGAGCAGTACTTC. It yields the protein CASSPIRDRDEQYF. The chain links TRBV18 to TRBJ2-7, with 9 bases that match TRBD1. The CDR3 length is 14 residues. Germline CDR1 KGHSH, CDR2 LQKENI. V trimming: 2 bases; J trimming: 5 bases; junction bases outside the gene matches: 4.